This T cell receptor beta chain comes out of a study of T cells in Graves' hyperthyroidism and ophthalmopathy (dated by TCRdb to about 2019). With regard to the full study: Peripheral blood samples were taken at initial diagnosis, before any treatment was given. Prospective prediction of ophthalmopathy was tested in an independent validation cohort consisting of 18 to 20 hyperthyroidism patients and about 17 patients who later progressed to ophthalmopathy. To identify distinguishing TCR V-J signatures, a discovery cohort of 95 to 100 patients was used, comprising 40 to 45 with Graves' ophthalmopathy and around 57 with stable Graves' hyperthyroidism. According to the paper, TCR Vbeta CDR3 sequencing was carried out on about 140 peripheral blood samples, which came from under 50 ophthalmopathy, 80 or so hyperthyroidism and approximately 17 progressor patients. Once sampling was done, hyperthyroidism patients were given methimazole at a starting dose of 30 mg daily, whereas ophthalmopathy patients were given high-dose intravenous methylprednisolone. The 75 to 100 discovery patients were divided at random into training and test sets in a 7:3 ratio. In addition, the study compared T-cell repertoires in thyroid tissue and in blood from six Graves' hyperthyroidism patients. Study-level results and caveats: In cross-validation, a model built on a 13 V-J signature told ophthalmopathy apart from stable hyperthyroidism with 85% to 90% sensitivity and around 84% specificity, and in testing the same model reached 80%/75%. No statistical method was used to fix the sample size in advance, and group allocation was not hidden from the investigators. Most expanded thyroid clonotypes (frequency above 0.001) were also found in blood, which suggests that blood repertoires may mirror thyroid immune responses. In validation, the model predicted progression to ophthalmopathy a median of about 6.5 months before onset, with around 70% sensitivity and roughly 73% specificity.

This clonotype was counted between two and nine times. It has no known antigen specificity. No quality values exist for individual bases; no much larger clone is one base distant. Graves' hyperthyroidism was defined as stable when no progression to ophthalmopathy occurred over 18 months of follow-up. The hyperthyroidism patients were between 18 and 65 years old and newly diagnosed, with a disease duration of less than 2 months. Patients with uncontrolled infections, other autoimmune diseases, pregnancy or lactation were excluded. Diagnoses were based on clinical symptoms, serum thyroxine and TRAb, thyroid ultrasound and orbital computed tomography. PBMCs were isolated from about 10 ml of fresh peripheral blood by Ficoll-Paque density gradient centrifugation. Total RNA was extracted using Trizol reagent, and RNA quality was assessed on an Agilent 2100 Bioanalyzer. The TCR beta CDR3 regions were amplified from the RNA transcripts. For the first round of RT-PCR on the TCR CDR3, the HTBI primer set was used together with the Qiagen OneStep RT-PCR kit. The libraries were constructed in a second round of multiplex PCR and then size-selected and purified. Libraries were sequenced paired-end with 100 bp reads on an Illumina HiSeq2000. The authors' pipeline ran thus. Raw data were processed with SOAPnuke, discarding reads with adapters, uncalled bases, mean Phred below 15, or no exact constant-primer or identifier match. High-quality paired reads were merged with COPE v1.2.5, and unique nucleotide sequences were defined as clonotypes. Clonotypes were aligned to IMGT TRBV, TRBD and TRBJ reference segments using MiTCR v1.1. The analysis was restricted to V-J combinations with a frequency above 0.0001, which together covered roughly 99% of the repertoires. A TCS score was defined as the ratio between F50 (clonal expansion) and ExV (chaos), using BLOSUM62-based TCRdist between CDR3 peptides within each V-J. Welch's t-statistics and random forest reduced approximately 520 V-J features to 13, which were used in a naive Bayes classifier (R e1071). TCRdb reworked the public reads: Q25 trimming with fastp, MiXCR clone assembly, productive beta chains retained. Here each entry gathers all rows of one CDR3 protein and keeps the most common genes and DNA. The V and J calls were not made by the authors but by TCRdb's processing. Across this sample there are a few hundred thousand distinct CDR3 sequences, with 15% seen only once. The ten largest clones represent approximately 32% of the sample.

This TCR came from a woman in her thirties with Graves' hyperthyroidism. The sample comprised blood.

Read as DNA, the sequence is TGTGCCAGCAGCACGGACAGGGGGGACCACGAGCAGTACTTC. It specifies CASSTDRGDHEQYF. The chain links TRBV5-4 with TRBJ2-7; TRBD1 agrees with 10 junctional bases. The germline V gene (reference sequence) supplies CDR1 SGHNT and CDR2 YYREEE. The junction shows trimming of 4 bases on V and 5 bases on J, and the gene matches do not reach 6 bases of it. Spanning cysteine to phenylalanine, the CDR3 consists of 14 amino acids. Solely the CDR3 DNA is kept, with 42 bases framed from the first base.